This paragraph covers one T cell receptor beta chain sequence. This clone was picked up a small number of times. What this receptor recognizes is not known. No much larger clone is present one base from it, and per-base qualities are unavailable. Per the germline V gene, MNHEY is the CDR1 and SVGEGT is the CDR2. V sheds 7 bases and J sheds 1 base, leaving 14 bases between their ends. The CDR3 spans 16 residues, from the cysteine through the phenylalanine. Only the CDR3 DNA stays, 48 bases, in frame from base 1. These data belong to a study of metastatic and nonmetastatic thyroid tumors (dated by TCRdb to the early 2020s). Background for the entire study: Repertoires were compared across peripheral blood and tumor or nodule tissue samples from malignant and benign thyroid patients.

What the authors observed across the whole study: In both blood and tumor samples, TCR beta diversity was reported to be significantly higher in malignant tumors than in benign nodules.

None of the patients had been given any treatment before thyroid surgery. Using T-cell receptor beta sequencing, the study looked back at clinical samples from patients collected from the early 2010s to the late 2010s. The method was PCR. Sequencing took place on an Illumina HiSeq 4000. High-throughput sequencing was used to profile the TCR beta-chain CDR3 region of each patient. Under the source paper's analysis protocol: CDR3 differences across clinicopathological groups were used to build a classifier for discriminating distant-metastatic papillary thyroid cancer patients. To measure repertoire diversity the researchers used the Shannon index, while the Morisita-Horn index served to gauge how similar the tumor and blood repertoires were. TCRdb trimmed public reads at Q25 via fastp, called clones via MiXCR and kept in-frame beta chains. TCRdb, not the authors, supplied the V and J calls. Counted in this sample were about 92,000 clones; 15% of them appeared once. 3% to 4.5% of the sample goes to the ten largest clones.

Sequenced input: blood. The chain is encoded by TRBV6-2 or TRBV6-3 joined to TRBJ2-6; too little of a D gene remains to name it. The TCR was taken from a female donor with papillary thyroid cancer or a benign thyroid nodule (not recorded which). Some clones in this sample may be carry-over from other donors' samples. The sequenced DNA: TGTGCCAGCACCCCTACTTTTGCGTCTGGGGCCAACGTCCTGACTTTC. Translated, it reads CASTPTFASGANVLTF.